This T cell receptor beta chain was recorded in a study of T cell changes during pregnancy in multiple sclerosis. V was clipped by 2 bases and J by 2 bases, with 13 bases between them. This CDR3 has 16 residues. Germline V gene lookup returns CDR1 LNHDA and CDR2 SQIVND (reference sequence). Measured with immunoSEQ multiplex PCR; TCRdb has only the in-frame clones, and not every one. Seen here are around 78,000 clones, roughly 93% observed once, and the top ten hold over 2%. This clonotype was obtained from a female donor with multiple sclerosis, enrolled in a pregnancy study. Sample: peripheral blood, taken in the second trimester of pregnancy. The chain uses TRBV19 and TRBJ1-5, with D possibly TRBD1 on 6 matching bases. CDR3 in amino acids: CASSIPPRGGNQPQHF. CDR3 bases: TGTGCCAGTAGTATACCCCCCAGGGGTGGCAATCAGCCCCAGCATTTT.